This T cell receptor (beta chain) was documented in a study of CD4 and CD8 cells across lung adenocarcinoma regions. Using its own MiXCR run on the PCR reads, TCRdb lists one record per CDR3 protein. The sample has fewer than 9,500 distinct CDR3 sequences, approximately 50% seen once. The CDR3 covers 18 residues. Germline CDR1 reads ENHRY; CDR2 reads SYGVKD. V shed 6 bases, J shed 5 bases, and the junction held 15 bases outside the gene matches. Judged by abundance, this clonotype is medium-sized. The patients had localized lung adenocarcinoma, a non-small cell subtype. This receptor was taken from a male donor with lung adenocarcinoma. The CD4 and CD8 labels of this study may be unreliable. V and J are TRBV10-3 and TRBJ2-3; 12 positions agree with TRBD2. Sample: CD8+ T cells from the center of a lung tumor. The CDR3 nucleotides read TGTGCCATCAGACACAAACCTCTAGCGGGGGGGCCTGAAGATACGCAGTATTTT. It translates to CAIRHKPLAGGPEDTQYF.